This TCR beta chain was observed in a study of cytomegalovirus exposure and HLA in healthy donors (dated by TCRdb to about 2017). About the full investigation: According to a later analysis, the approximately 120 validation repertoires were produced on the same platform as the 666 repertoires of the first cohort. Besides the first cohort of approximately 670 subjects, a separate validation cohort made up of roughly 120 different subjects was used. The aim of the study was to test whether cataloging public T cell receptors could identify signatures of past pathogen exposure. The study combined high-throughput TCR immunosequencing, statistical association of individual TCRs with disease status, and machine learning to predict cytomegalovirus infection status.

On the study overall, not on this receptor specifically: In the study, approximately 160 TCR beta chains were listed as associated with cytomegalovirus. All 120 or so repertoires were used to score co-occurrence in the validation cohort in a later analysis, because that analysis had no HLA typing for the cohort. Cytomegalovirus status was reported to be diagnosed by the classifier with high specificity and sensitivity in both the original and validation cohorts. According to the authors, the approach could potentially be generalized to other disease states and immunological phenotypes. While some public TCRs were present in many individuals, most TCR sequences turned up only very rarely across donors. Three of the identified cytomegalovirus-associated TCR beta chains were confirmed in vitro to be specific for cytomegalovirus antigens. Of the cluster scores, around 95% were above 0 in a later analysis, which found that TCRs clustered in the first cohort also tended to co-occur in the approximately 110 validation repertoires.

Libraries were constructed by the immunoSEQ multiplex PCR assay. Per the source publication's procedure: A statistical classification framework was built for diagnosing cytomegalovirus status from the catalog of TCR beta chain sequences. Imported from immuneACCESS, the table was reduced by TCRdb to in-frame sequences with V and J called. These copies leave out some clones; in studies compared against another copy, an unresolved V gene accounts for under half, and the cause of the remainder is not known. That table furnishes V, J and clone size, whereas the DNA furnished D and trimming. The sample yields 200,000 to 250,000 clones; roughly 85% were counted once. The ten largest clonotypes hold roughly 5.4% of the sample. The donors belonged to the validation cohort of approximately 130 subjects, which was separate from the 666-subject first cohort. A note on this clone: Its antigen remains undetermined. Base-call qualities are not available, and no considerably larger clone is one nucleotide away.

The cysteine opens and the phenylalanine closes a CDR3 of 15 amino acids. Of all the DNA, just the CDR3 is kept, 45 bases in frame from base 1. The germline V gene provides CDR1 MDHEN and CDR2 SYDVKM. V lost 2 bases and J lost 6 bases; the stretch between them is 14 bases long. The sequence joins TRBV28 to TRBJ1-5; D gene: possibly TRBD1, on 5 matching bases. Input material: PBMCs. The sequence derives from a woman between 18 and 29 years old in good health and CMV-seronegative. Read as DNA, the sequence is TGTGCCAGCAGTTTAGGAGAAGTGGGGGGTCAGCCCCAGCATTTT. Translated, it reads CASSLGEVGGQPQHF.